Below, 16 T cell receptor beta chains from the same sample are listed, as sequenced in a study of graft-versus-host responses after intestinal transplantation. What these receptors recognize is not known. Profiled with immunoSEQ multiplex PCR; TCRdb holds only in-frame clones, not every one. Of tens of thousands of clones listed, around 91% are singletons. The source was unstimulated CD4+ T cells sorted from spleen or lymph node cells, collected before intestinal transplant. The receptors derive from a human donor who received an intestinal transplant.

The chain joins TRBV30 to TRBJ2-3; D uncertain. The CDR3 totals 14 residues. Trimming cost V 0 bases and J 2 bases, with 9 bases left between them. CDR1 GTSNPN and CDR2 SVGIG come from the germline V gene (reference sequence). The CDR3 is CAWSVNSYTDTQYF. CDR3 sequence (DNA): TGTGCCTGGAGTGTAAACTCGTACACAGATACGCAGTATTTT.

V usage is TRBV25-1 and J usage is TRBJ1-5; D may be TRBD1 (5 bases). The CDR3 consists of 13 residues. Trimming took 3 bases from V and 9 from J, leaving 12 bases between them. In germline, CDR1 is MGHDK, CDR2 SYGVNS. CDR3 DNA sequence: TGTGCCAGCAGTGACAGTCTTCAGGGGCCCCAGCATTTT. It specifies CASSDSLQGPQHF.

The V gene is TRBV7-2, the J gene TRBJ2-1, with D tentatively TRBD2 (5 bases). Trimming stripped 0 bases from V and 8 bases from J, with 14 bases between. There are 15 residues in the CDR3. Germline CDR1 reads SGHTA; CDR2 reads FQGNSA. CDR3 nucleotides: TGTGCCAGCAGCTTAGCACCTGAGGGCTGGGATGAGCAGTTCTTC. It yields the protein CASSLAPEGWDEQFF. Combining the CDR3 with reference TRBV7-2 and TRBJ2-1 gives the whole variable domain GAGVSQSPSNKVTEKGKDVELRCDPISGHTALYWYRQSLGQGLEFLIYFQGNSAPDKSGLPSDRFSAERTGGSVSTLTIQRTQQEDSAVYLCASSLAPEGWDEQFFGPGTRLTVL.

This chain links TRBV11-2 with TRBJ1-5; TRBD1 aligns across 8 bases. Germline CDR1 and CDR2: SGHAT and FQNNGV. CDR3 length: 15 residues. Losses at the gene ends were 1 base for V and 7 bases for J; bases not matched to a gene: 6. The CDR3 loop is CASSLGTGTRQPQHF. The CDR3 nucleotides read TGTGCCAGCAGCTTAGGGACAGGGACACGACAGCCCCAGCATTTT.

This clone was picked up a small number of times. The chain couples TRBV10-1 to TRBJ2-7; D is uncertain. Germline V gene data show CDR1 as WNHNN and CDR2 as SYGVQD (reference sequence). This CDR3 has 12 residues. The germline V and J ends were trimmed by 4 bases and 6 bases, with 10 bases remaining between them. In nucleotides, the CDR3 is TGCGCCAGCAGTGGGGCGTACGGCGAGCAGTACTTC. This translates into CASSGAYGEQYF.

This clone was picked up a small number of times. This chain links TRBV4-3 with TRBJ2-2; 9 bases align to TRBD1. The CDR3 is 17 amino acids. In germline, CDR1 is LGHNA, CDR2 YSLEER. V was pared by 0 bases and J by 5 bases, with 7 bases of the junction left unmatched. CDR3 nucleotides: TGCGCCAGCAGCCAAGATCGCGGGACAGGGAATACCGGGGAGCTGTTTTTT. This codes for CASSQDRGTGNTGELFF.

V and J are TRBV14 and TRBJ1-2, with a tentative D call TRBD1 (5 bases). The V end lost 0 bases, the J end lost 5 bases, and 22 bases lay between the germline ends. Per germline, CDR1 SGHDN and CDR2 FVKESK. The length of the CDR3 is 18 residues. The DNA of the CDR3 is TGTGCCAGCAGCCAAGATACGCAGGGTACTTGGTTTCGGTATGGCTACACCTTC. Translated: CASSQDTQGTWFRYGYTF. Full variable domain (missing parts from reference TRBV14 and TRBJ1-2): EAGVTQFPSHSVIEKGQTVTLRCDPISGHDNLYWYRRVMGKEIKFLLHFVKESKQDESGMPNNRFLAERTGGTYSTLKVQPAELEDSGVYFCASSQDTQGTWFRYGYTFGSGTRLTVV.

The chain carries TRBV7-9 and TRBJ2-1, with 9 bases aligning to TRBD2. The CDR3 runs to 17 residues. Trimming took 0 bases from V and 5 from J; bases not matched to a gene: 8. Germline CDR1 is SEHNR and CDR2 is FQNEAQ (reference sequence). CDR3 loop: CASSLALSSGANNEQFF. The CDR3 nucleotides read TGTGCCAGCAGCTTAGCCCTCTCTAGCGGGGCCAACAATGAGCAGTTCTTC.

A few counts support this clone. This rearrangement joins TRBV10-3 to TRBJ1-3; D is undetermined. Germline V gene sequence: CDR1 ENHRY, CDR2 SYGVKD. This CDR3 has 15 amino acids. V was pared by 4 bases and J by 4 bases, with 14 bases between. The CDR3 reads CAISAFRGDGNTIYF. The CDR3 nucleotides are TGTGCCATCAGTGCCTTCAGAGGAGACGGAAACACCATATATTTT.

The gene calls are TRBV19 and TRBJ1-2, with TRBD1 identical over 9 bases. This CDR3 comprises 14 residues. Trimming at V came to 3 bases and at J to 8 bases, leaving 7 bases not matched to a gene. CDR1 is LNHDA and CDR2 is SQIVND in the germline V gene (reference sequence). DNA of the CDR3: TGTGCCAGTAGTATCCCTTTGACAGGGGGAGGCTACACCTTC. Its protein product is CASSIPLTGGGYTF. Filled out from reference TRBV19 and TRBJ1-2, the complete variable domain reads DGGITQSPKYLFRKEGQNVTLSCEQNLNHDAMYWYRQDPGQGLRLIYYSQIVNDFQKGDIAEGYSVSREKKESFPLTVTSAQKNPTAFYLCASSIPLTGGGYTFGSGTRLTVV.

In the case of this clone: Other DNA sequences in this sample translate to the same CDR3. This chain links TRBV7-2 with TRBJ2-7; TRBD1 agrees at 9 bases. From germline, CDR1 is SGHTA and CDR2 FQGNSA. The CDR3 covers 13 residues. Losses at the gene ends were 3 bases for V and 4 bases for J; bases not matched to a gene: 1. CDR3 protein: CASSFDRGYEQYF. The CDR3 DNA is TGTGCCAGCAGCTTCGACAGGGGGTACGAGCAGTACTTC. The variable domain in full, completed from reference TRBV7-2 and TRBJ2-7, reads GAGVSQSPSNKVTEKGKDVELRCDPISGHTALYWYRQSLGQGLEFLIYFQGNSAPDKSGLPSDRFSAERTGGSVSTLTIQRTQQEDSAVYLCASSFDRGYEQYFGPGTRLTVT.

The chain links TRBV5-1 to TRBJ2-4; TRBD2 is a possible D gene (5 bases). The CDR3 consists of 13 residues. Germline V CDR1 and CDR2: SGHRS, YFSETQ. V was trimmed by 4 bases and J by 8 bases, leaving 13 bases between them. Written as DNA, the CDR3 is TGCGCCAGCAGCATACGGGGTGGGGACATTCAGTACTTC. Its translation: CASSIRGGDIQYF.

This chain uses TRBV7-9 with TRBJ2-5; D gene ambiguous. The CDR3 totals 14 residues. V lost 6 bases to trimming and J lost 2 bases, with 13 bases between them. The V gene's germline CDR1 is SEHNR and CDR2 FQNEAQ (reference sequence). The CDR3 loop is CASSLIRQQETQYF. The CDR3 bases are TGTGCCAGCAGTCTGATACGACAACAAGAGACCCAGTACTTC.

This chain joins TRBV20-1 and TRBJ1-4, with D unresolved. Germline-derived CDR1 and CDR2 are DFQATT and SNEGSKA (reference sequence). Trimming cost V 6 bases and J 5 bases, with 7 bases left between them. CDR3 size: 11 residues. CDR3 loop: CSASRNEKLFF. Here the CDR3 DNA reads TGCAGTGCGAGCCGAAATGAAAAACTGTTTTTT.

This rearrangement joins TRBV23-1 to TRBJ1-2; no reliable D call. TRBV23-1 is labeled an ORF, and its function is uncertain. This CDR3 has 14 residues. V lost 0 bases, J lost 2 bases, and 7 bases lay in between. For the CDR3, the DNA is TGCGCCAGCAGTCAATCGAGCATAAACTATGGCTACACCTTC. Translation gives CASSQSSINYGYTF.

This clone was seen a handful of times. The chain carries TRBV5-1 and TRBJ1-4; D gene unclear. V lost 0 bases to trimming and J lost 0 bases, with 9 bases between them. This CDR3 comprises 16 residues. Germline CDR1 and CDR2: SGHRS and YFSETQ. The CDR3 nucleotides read TGCGCCAGCAGCTTGGTTCGGGGAACAACTAATGAAAAACTGTTTTTT. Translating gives CASSLVRGTTNEKLFF. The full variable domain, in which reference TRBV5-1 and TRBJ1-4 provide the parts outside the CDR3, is KAGVTQTPRYLIKTRGQQVTLSCSPISGHRSVSWYQQTPGQGLQFLFEYFSETQRNKGNFPGRFSGRQFSNSRSEMNVSTLELGDSALYLCASSLVRGTTNEKLFFGSGTQLSVL.